This passage covers 5 T cell receptor beta chains from one sample sequenced in a study of T cell responses to AZD1222 COVID-19 vaccine. TCRdb keeps only in-frame clones here, not all; method: immunoSEQ multiplex PCR. The sample holds 250,000 to 300,000 clones, 94% seen once. Sequenced material: peripheral blood, taken 28 days after the second AZD1222 dose. Every receptor here comes from an adult who received the AZD1222 COVID-19 vaccine.

The J gene is TRBJ1-2, the V gene TRBV5-4, with no clear D. Trimming cost V 4 bases and J 0 bases, with 13 bases left between them. CDR1 is SGHNT, CDR2 YYREEE, per germline (reference sequence). This CDR3 spans 15 amino acids. CDR3 loop: CASSLRARTNYGYTF. The CDR3 coding sequence is TGTGCCAGCAGCCTCCGGGCCAGAACTAACTATGGCTACACCTTC.

In this sample, this clone turned up a few times. V gene TRBV27 combines with J gene TRBJ1-1; D might be TRBD1 (5 bases). The CDR3 extends over 16 amino acids. Trimming removed 0 bases at V and 5 bases at J, with 16 bases between. CDR1 is MNHEY and CDR2 is SMNVEV in the germline V gene (reference sequence). For the CDR3, the DNA is TGTGCCAGCAGTTTATCGCAGGGACGACCGAGGACTGAAGCTTTCTTT. This sequence encodes CASSLSQGRPRTEAFF.

V and J are TRBV28 and TRBJ2-1, with D maybe TRBD1 (6 bases). The CDR3 spans 18 residues. Germline CDR1 reads MDHEN; CDR2 reads SYDVKM. V lost 5 bases, J lost 0 bases, and 20 bases lay in between. The CDR3 DNA sequence: TGTGCCAGCAGTAGTCTCGGTGTCCAGGACAGCTCCTACAATGAGCAGTTCTTC. Translation gives CASSSLGVQDSSYNEQFF.

The CDR3 reads CASSLETSGTNYEQYF. Here the CDR3 DNA reads TGTGCCAGCTCACTAGAAACTAGCGGAACAAATTACGAGCAGTACTTC. The chain combines TRBV18 with TRBJ2-7, with TRBD2 identical over 8 bases. The CDR3 has 16 residues. Per germline, CDR1 KGHSH and CDR2 LQKENI. V dropped 4 bases and J dropped 4; count of bases not matched to a gene: 12.

The V call is TRBV6-5, the J call TRBJ2-7; D unresolved. Trimming pared 7 bases from V and 2 bases from J, leaving 12 bases between. This CDR3 contains 13 residues. Per germline, CDR1 MNHEY and CDR2 SVGAGI. The DNA for the CDR3 is TGTGCCAGCATTGGCGGAGTCGCCTACGAGCAGTACTTC. It codes for CASIGGVAYEQYF.